The source of this TCR beta chain is a study of T cell responses to AZD1222 COVID-19 vaccine. Overall study findings and caveats: Baseline seropositivity occurred in only 5 to 7 AZD1222 recipients. Two AZD1222 administrations were followed by greater Spike-specific TCR breadth and depth. Sampling captured repertoires only after the peak T cell response.

Regarding this clone: Antigen specificity is unknown.

Trimming cost V 6 bases and J 1 base, with 9 bases left between them. This CDR3 contains 13 residues. Some clones are missing from TCRdb's copy, which holds only in-frame ones; the method was immunoSEQ multiplex PCR. The sample contains around 33,000 clones, 80% to 95% of which appear only once. The specimen comprised peripheral blood, sampled on day 0 of AZD1222 vaccination. The sequence came from an adult in good health. The J gene is TRBJ1-2, the V gene TRBV12-3 or TRBV12-4, with D maybe TRBD1 (6 bases). CDR3 sequence: CASSPDSNYGYTF. The CDR3 coding sequence is TGTGCCAGCAGCCCGGACAGTAACTATGGCTACACCTTC.